Listed below are T cell receptor beta chains from one sample, sequenced in a study of control samples from healthy donors and cancer patients. The method was immunoSEQ multiplex PCR; TCRdb's version includes in-frame clones alone and lacks a portion of them. Its table records approximately 190,000 clones. Input material: blood. These receptors came from a woman in her twenties or thirties in good health. Each CDR3 is given with its conserved first and last residue. The order of the fields is J gene, V gene, D gene, CDR3 protein, CDR3 DNA. The D gene is left open where the match is weak.

TRBJ2-5,TRBV28,TRBD2,CASSRPTSPGGPHRQETQYF,TGTGCCAGCAGCCGACCGACAAGCCCGGGGGGGCCACACCGCCAAGAGACCCAGTACTTC
TRBJ1-1,TRBV30,NA,CAWSVRGQNTEAFF,TGTGCCTGGAGTGTCCGAGGGCAGAACACTGAAGCTTTCTTT
TRBJ2-7,TRBV29-1,NA,CSVDYESMGQQYF,TGCAGCGTGGATTATGAAAGCATGGGGCAGCAGTACTTC
TRBJ1-1,TRBV5-4,TRBD1,CASSAPTGRNTEAFF,TGTGCCAGCAGCGCCCCGACAGGGCGGAACACTGAAGCTTTCTTT
TRBJ1-6,TRBV7-9,NA,CASSRQGGDSPLHF,TGTGCCAGCAGCAGACAAGGTGGCGATTCACCCCTCCACTTT
TRBJ1-4,TRBV4-1,NA,CASSHWRGGRTNEKLFF,TGCGCCAGCAGCCATTGGCGCGGAGGGCGCACTAATGAAAAACTGTTTTTT
TRBJ1-1,TRBV27,NA,CASSYEGKNTEAFF,TGTGCCAGCAGTTACGAAGGAAAGAACACTGAAGCTTTCTTT
TRBJ1-3,TRBV10-1,NA,CASSDRDITGNTIYF,TGCGCCAGCAGTGACCGGGACATAACTGGAAACACCATATATTTT
TRBJ1-3,TRBV15,NA,CATSRDSEAGNTIYF,TGTGCCACCAGCAGAGATTCAGAAGCTGGAAACACCATATATTTT
TRBJ2-5,TRBV30,NA,CAWSVGFGETQYF,TGTGCCTGGAGTGTAGGGTTCGGGGAGACCCAGTACTTC
TRBJ1-4,TRBV6-5,NA,CATGEPYGGEKLFF,TGTGCCACCGGGGAACCTTACGGGGGTGAAAAACTGTTTTTT
TRBJ1-4,TRBV16,NA,CASSPFSPEDSGEKLFF,TGTGCCAGCAGCCCATTCAGCCCGGAGGATTCCGGCGAAAAACTGTTTTTT
TRBJ2-5,TRBV3-1/TRBV3-2,NA,CASSSRRGAQETQYF,TGTGCCAGCAGCTCACGTCGGGGGGCCCAAGAGACCCAGTACTTC
TRBJ1-1,TRBV5-6,NA,CASSLRTEAFF,TGTGCCAGCAGCTTGCGGACTGAAGCTTTCTTT
TRBJ2-7,TRBV5-1,TRBD1,CASSSGTGSSYEQYF,TGCGCCAGCAGCTCAGGGACAGGGAGCTCCTACGAGCAGTACTTC
TRBJ2-3,TRBV15,TRBD2,CATSRLLPGTSGFTDTQYF,TGTGCCACCAGCAGGTTGCTCCCTGGGACTAGCGGTTTCACAGATACGCAGTATTTT
TRBJ2-5,TRBV7-2,NA,CASSPYTETQYF,TGTGCCAGCAGCCCTTATACGGAGACCCAGTACTTC
TRBJ1-4,TRBV29-1,NA,CSVGQSDGEKLFF,TGCAGCGTAGGACAGTCGGACGGTGAAAAACTGTTTTTT
TRBJ2-3,TRBV7-2,NA,CASSTRVVDTQYF,TGTGCCAGCAGTACGAGGGTGGTAGATACGCAGTATTTT
TRBJ1-6,TRBV27,NA,CASSLKGYHNSPLHF,TGTGCCAGCAGTTTAAAGGGTTACCATAATTCACCCCTCCACTTT
TRBJ2-7,TRBV6-2/TRBV6-3,NA,CASSYSFRVGYEQYF,TGTGCCAGCAGTTACTCTTTCAGGGTCGGCTACGAGCAGTACTTC
TRBJ1-5,TRBV11-2,NA,CASSLVSNQPQHF,TGTGCCAGCAGCTTAGTGAGCAATCAGCCCCAGCATTTT
TRBJ1-2,TRBV6-5,NA,CASSYSDAYGYTF,TGTGCCAGCAGTTATTCCGATGCCTATGGCTACACCTTC
TRBJ2-5,TRBV19,TRBD2,CASSAGGPTQETQYF,TGTGCCAGTAGCGCGGGGGGCCCTACACAAGAGACCCAGTACTTC
TRBJ2-7,TRBV9,NA,CASSVEDYDEQYF,TGTGCCAGCAGCGTAGAGGACTATGACGAGCAGTACTTC
TRBJ1-1,TRBV27,TRBD1,CASRKMDRASEAFF,TGTGCCAGCAGAAAGATGGACAGGGCCTCTGAAGCTTTCTTT
TRBJ1-2,TRBV19,NA,CASRPSQGSYTF,TGTGCCAGTAGACCATCACAGGGAAGCTACACCTTC
TRBJ1-2,TRBV19,TRBD1,CASSLGQLIYGYTF,TGTGCCAGTAGCTTGGGACAGCTCATCTATGGCTACACCTTC
TRBJ2-7,TRBV9,TRBD2,CASSVGASGAYEQYF,TGTGCCAGCAGCGTAGGGGCTAGCGGGGCTTACGAGCAGTACTTC
TRBJ1-2,TRBV5-1,NA,CASSLEATGIYGYTF,TGCGCCAGCAGCTTGGAGGCGACAGGAATCTATGGCTACACCTTC
TRBJ2-7,TRBV2,NA,CASSVITGLSEQYF,TGTGCCAGCAGTGTCATTACAGGTCTAAGTGAGCAGTACTTC
TRBJ1-2,TRBV11-3,NA,CASSLEGWYGYTF,TGTGCCAGCAGCTTAGAAGGGTGGTATGGCTACACCTTC